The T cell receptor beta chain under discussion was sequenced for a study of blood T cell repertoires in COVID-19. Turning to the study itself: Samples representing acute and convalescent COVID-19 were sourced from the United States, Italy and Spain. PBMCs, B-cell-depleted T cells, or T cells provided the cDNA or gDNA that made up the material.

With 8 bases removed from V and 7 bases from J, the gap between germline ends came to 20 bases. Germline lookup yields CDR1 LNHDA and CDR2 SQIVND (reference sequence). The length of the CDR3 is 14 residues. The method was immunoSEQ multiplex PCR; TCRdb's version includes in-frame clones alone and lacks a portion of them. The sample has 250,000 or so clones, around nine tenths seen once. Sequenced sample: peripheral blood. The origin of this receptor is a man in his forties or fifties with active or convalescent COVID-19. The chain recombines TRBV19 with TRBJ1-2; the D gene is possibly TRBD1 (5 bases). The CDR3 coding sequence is TGTGCCAGTTGGGGCGAGGAGGGAGGTGGTGGCTACACCTTC. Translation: CASWGEEGGGGYTF.